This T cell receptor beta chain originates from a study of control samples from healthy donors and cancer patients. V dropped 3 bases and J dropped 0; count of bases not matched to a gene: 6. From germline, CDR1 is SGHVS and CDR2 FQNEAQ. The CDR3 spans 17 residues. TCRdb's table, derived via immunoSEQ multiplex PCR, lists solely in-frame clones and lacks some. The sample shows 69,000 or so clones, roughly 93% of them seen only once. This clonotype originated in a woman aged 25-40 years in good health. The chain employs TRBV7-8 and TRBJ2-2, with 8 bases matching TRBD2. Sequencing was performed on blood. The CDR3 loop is CASSFKRGNANTGELFF. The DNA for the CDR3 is TGTGCCAGCAGCTTCAAGCGGGGGAACGCGAACACCGGGGAGCTGTTTTTT.